These T cell receptor beta chains were read from a single sample in a study of spatial heterogeneity in lung cancer. TCRdb redid the calling of the 5' RACE reads with MiXCR, one entry per CDR3 protein. This sample has roughly 80,000 distinct CDR3 sequences, with under 8.5% found just once. The specimen was PBMCs, collected at surgery. The receptors were sampled from a male donor with early-stage non-small cell lung cancer. The CDR3 runs from the conserved cysteine through the conserved F or W. D genes are given only for firm matches. Some rows have no size entry. The others give once, few or many, or a class for an expanded clone.

V	size	D	J	CDR3	DNA
TRBV5-6	many	TRBD1	TRBJ2-1	CASSLTGVGANEQFF	TGTGCCAGCAGCTTGACAGGGGTTGGGGCCAATGAGCAGTTCTTC
TRBV19	few	.	TRBJ2-2	CASSINGGRELFF	TGTGCCAGTAGTATTAATGGGGGCAGGGAGCTGTTTTTT
TRBV6-2/TRBV6-3	.	.	TRBJ2-1	CASDRASGSNEQFF	TGTGCCAGCGACAGGGCTAGCGGATCCAATGAGCAGTTCTTC
TRBV11-2	few	.	TRBJ1-2	CASSPLLGSYVFGYTF	TGTGCCAGCAGCCCGCTTCTTGGCAGCTACGTCTTTGGCTACACCTTC
TRBV7-9	many	.	TRBJ1-4	CASSLGDEKLFF	TGTGCCAGCAGCTTAGGGGATGAAAAACTGTTTTTT
TRBV12-3/TRBV12-4	many	.	TRBJ2-7	CASSRDGYEQYF	TGTGCCAGCAGCCGCGACGGGTACGAGCAGTACTTC
TRBV2	many	.	TRBJ1-5	CASSAGILGQPQHF	TGTGCCAGCAGTGCAGGGATCCTCGGTCAGCCCCAGCATTTT
TRBV5-1	many	.	TRBJ1-1	CASSPRQGRANTEAFF	TGCGCCAGCAGCCCGCGCCAGGGCAGGGCCAACACTGAAGCTTTCTTT
TRBV20-1	many	.	TRBJ2-7	CSAINRVSSYEQYF	TGCAGTGCTATCAACAGGGTTAGTTCCTACGAGCAGTACTTC
TRBV2	many	.	TRBJ2-7	CASSEVSGYEQYF	TGTGCCAGCAGTGAAGTCTCCGGCTACGAGCAGTACTTC
TRBV7-9	many	TRBD2	TRBJ2-2	CASSLAAGGRASDTGELFF	TGTGCCAGCAGCTTAGCAGCGGGCGGGAGGGCCTCGGACACCGGGGAGCTGTTTTTT
TRBV24-1	.	.	TRBJ2-3	CATSDFPSSGTDTQYF	TGTGCCACCAGTGATTTCCCCTCCTCTGGCACAGATACGCAGTATTTT
TRBV4-1	many	.	TRBJ2-7	CASSQEEGGGSYEQYF	TGCGCCAGCAGCCAAGAAGAAGGTGGGGGTTCCTACGAGCAGTACTTC
TRBV29-1	.	TRBD2	TRBJ2-2	CSVPGGSLNTGELFF	TGCAGCGTCCCGGGCGGGAGCCTAAACACCGGGGAGCTGTTTTTT
TRBV20-1	many	.	TRBJ2-3	CSAPGRALSTDTQYF	TGCAGTGCCCCCGGCAGGGCCCTTAGCACAGATACGCAGTATTTT
TRBV12-5	many	TRBD2	TRBJ2-7	CASGLGLAGGPDEQYF	TGTGCTAGTGGTTTGGGCCTAGCGGGAGGGCCCGACGAGCAGTACTTC
TRBV2	many	.	TRBJ2-7	CASSATGASYEQYF	TGTGCCAGCAGTGCGACAGGCGCCTCCTACGAGCAGTACTTC
TRBV9	many	.	TRBJ2-6	CASSSNLDSGANVLTF	TGTGCCAGCAGCTCAAATCTCGACTCTGGGGCCAACGTCCTGACTTTC
TRBV7-9	.	.	TRBJ2-7	CASGGQGLSEQYF	TGTGCCAGCGGGGGCCAGGGGCTGAGCGAGCAGTACTTC
TRBV18	many	.	TRBJ2-6	CASSPGEERANVLTF	TGTGCCAGCTCACCAGGGGAGGAACGGGCCAACGTCCTGACTTTC
TRBV10-3	few	.	TRBJ1-5	CAISDPTLRQPQHF	TGTGCCATCAGTGACCCGACTCTGAGGCAGCCCCAGCATTTT
TRBV20-1	many	.	TRBJ1-2	CSVQEGYTF	TGCAGTGTACAGGAAGGCTACACCTTC
TRBV27	many	.	TRBJ1-1	CASSLQGWGTEAFF	TGTGCCAGCAGTCTACAGGGTTGGGGCACTGAAGCTTTCTTT
TRBV3-1	.	.	TRBJ2-2	CASSQEFTGELFF	TGTGCCAGCAGCCAAGAGTTTACCGGGGAGCTGTTTTTT
TRBV21-1	.	.	TRBJ1-2	CAGSRGQGMNGYTF	TGTGCCGGTTCCAGGGGACAGGGTATGAATGGCTACACCTTC
TRBV6-6	many	.	TRBJ1-3	CASSRPRNTIYF	TGTGCCAGCAGTCGCCCCAGAAACACCATATATTTT
TRBV12-3/TRBV12-4	many	.	TRBJ1-1	CASSLFREAFF	TGTGCCAGCAGTCTTTTCAGGGAAGCTTTCTTT
TRBV9	many	.	TRBJ1-1	CASSVGRGTEAFF	TGTGCCAGCAGCGTAGGGCGCGGCACTGAAGCTTTCTTT
TRBV13	many	.	TRBJ2-2	CASGTRQIGELFF	TGTGCCAGCGGGACCCGGCAGATCGGGGAGCTGTTTTTT
TRBV9	many	.	TRBJ2-7	CASSPQSIPSYEQYF	TGTGCCAGCAGCCCGCAGTCCATCCCCTCCTACGAGCAGTACTTC
TRBV3-1	many	.	TRBJ2-7	CASSHRRGAEQYF	TGTGCCAGCAGCCACAGACGGGGTGCCGAGCAGTACTTC
TRBV2	many	TRBD2	TRBJ2-1	CASSPLSGTSNEQFF	TGTGCCAGCAGTCCACTTAGCGGGACCTCGAATGAGCAGTTCTTC
TRBV6-2/TRBV6-3	many	.	TRBJ2-5	CATGTETQYF	TGTGCCACCGGCACAGAGACCCAGTACTTC
TRBV4-3	few	.	TRBJ2-1	CASSRDISSYNEQFF	TGCGCCAGCAGCCGAGATATCAGCTCCTACAATGAGCAGTTCTTC
TRBV7-2	many	.	TRBJ2-5	CASSLVGDLGTQYF	TGTGCCAGCAGCTTAGTAGGGGATCTCGGGACCCAGTACTTC
TRBV20-1	.	TRBD1	TRBJ2-7	CSAEDRGNEQYF	TGCAGTGCTGAAGACAGGGGGAACGAGCAGTACTTC
TRBV29-1	many	TRBD1	TRBJ1-3	CSVYYRGSGNTIYF	TGCAGCGTTTACTACAGGGGATCCGGAAACACCATATATTTT
TRBV7-9	few	TRBD2	TRBJ2-1	CASSKGGLAGGRNEQFF	TGTGCCAGCAGCAAGGGGGGACTAGCGGGAGGGAGGAATGAGCAGTTCTTC
TRBV4-1	many	TRBD2	TRBJ2-1	CASSQRLAGGSEQFF	TGCGCCAGCAGCCAACGACTAGCGGGAGGCAGTGAGCAGTTCTTC
TRBV12-3/TRBV12-4	many	.	TRBJ2-7	CASTITRAGYEQYF	TGTGCCAGCACGATCACTAGAGCTGGCTACGAGCAGTACTTC
TRBV19	.	.	TRBJ2-3	CASSPAMEGTQYF	TGTGCCAGTAGTCCCGCCATGGAGGGTACGCAGTATTTT
TRBV7-2	.	.	TRBJ2-1	CASSLDSARGNEQFF	TGTGCCAGCAGCTTAGATTCGGCCCGAGGAAATGAGCAGTTCTTC
TRBV12-3/TRBV12-4	few	.	TRBJ2-7	CASSRRGQSSYEQYF	TGTGCCAGCAGTCGTAGAGGACAGAGCTCCTACGAGCAGTACTTC
TRBV18	few	.	TRBJ2-2	CASSPPERSTGELFF	TGTGCCAGCTCACCACCGGAACGGTCCACCGGGGAGCTGTTTTTT
TRBV10-2	.	.	TRBJ1-5	CASSERVPPQPQHF	TGCGCCAGCAGTGAGCGGGTACCCCCTCAGCCCCAGCATTTT
TRBV5-1	many	.	TRBJ2-3	CASSLGAATDTQYF	TGCGCCAGCAGCTTGGGGGCGGCGACAGATACGCAGTATTTT
TRBV12-3/TRBV12-4	many	TRBD2	TRBJ2-7	CASTTHTPGLAGGGPYEQYF	TGTGCCAGCACCACCCACACCCCCGGACTAGCGGGAGGAGGCCCCTACGAGCAGTACTTC
TRBV5-1	many	.	TRBJ1-1	CASSLDGITEAFF	TGCGCCAGCAGCTTAGACGGTATAACTGAAGCTTTCTTT
TRBV29-1	many	.	TRBJ2-6	CSVRGTGANVLTF	TGCAGCGTTCGGGGAACTGGGGCCAACGTCCTGACTTTC
TRBV7-2	many	.	TRBJ2-1	CASSLLANAYNEQFF	TGTGCCAGCAGCTTACTAGCCAATGCTTACAATGAGCAGTTCTTC
TRBV29-1	.	TRBD1	TRBJ2-6	CSVRTGGATGANVLTF	TGCAGCGTGCGGACAGGGGGCGCGACTGGGGCCAACGTCCTGACTTTC
TRBV6-1	many	.	TRBJ1-1	CASSEPGHGATEAFF	TGTGCCAGCAGTGAACCAGGCCACGGGGCCACTGAAGCTTTCTTT
TRBV12-3/TRBV12-4	many	.	TRBJ2-1	CASSWGREQFF	TGTGCCAGCAGTTGGGGACGCGAGCAGTTCTTC
TRBV7-2	many	TRBD2	TRBJ2-1	CASSSAWTSGNEQFF	TGTGCCAGCAGCTCGGCCTGGACTAGCGGTAATGAGCAGTTCTTC
TRBV21-1	many	.	TRBJ2-7	CASAALREQYF	TGTGCCAGCGCCGCGTTACGCGAGCAGTACTTC